Shown below are 32 T cell receptor beta chains from a single sample sequenced in a study of blood T cell repertoires in COVID-19. The method was immunoSEQ multiplex PCR; TCRdb's version includes in-frame clones alone and lacks a portion of them. Of about 100,000 clones detected, 80% to 95% appear once; the ten largest clones hold about 2.2%. The sequenced sample consisted of peripheral blood. The receptor set was obtained from a middle-aged man with active COVID-19.

This clone was found once. The rearrangement links TRBV9 to TRBJ1-2, with 7 bases matching TRBD1. CDR1 is SGDLS and CDR2 is YYNGEE in the germline V gene. The CDR3 extends over 13 amino acids. The V and J ends lost 6 bases and 1 base, in that order; junction bases with no gene match: 3. Here the CDR3 DNA reads TGTGCCAGCAATGGGGACAGTAACTATGGCTACACCTTC. Its translation: CASNGDSNYGYTF.

J is TRBJ2-1 and V is TRBV24-1, with D possibly TRBD1 on 6 matching bases. V was pared by 5 bases and J by 10 bases, with 14 bases between. Germline loops: CDR1 KGHDR, CDR2 SFDVKD. The CDR3 contains 13 residues. Here the CDR3 reads CATSGPNRDEQFF. The CDR3 nucleotides are TGTGCCACCAGTGGGCCCAACAGGGACGAGCAGTTCTTC.

The rearrangement uses TRBV19 and TRBJ1-5; 9 bases match TRBD1. Germline V lookup: CDR1 LNHDA, CDR2 SQIVND (reference sequence). Unmatched junction bases numbered 3, after V lost 3 bases and J lost 0 bases. This CDR3 region has 16 residues. CDR3: CASSMTGGISNQPQHF. CDR3 coding DNA: TGTGCCAGTAGTATGACAGGGGGAATTAGCAATCAGCCCCAGCATTTT.

The chain is built from TRBV29-1 and TRBJ1-6, with D hard to call. Germline CDR1 is SQVTM and CDR2 is ANQGSEA. The CDR3 consists of 13 residues. Trimming stripped 4 bases from V and 9 bases from J, with 13 bases between. The CDR3 nucleotides read TGCAGCGTTGTTGAAGACTCGGGTTCACCCCTCCACTTT. Encoded protein: CSVVEDSGSPLHF. Full variable domain (remainder filled in from reference TRBV29-1 and TRBJ1-6): SAVISQKPSRDICQRGTSLTIQCQVDSQVTMMFWYRQQPGQSLTLIATANQGSEATYESGFVIDKFPISRPNLTFSTLTVSNMSPEDSSIYLCSVVEDSGSPLHFGNGTRLTVT.

The chain carries TRBV3-1 (or the pseudogene TRBV3-2) and TRBJ1-1, with no clear D. Germline V CDR1 and CDR2: LGHDT, YNNKEL (reference sequence). Trimming removed 3 bases at V and 2 bases at J, with 10 bases between. The CDR3 loop spans 14 amino acids. The CDR3 DNA follows: TGTGCCAGCAGCCATATTCAGGATAACACTGAAGCTTTCTTT. This codes for CASSHIQDNTEAFF.

A single count supports this clone. The chain has TRBV4-2 and TRBJ1-1; perhaps TRBD1 as D (5 bases). Germline V gene data show CDR1 as LGHNA and CDR2 as YNFKEQ. This CDR3 has 14 residues. V was pared by 1 base and J by 1 base, with 7 bases between. This CDR3 reads CASSQVGGNTEAFF. The CDR3 DNA is TGTGCCAGCAGCCAAGTCGGGGGGAACACTGAAGCTTTCTTT.

This chain connects TRBV15 to TRBJ1-5; a possible D gene is TRBD1 (5 bases). The CDR3 length is 15 residues. From germline, CDR1 is LNHNV and CDR2 YYDKDF (reference sequence). V was shortened by 1 base and J by 6 bases, with 13 bases between the two germline ends. The DNA of the CDR3 is TGTGCCACCAGCAGAGGGCAGGGAATAGGTCAGCCCCAGCATTTT. The encoded protein is CATSRGQGIGQPQHF.

The genes are TRBV27 and TRBJ1-5; D is uncertain. Germline CDR1 is MNHEY and CDR2 is SMNVEV (reference sequence). The ends were cut back, 8 bases at V and 0 bases at J, with 20 bases in the middle. CDR3 size: 17 residues. The CDR3 protein is CASGRLETGYSNQPQHF. The CDR3 DNA is TGTGCCAGCGGCCGGTTAGAGACGGGTTATAGCAATCAGCCCCAGCATTTT.

The V call is TRBV7-9, the J call TRBJ1-1, with a tentative D call TRBD1 (6 bases). Germline values: CDR1 SEHNR, CDR2 FQNEAQ (reference sequence). The CDR3 consists of 15 residues. The germline V and J ends were trimmed by 3 bases and 1 base, with 12 bases remaining between them. Here the CDR3 reads CASSFTDSPNTEAFF. The CDR3, as DNA: TGTGCCAGCAGCTTTACGGACAGTCCGAACACTGAAGCTTTCTTT.

This rearrangement joins TRBV5-4 to TRBJ1-1, with 7 bases lining up with TRBD1. Per the germline V gene, CDR1 is SGHNT and CDR2 is YYREEE (reference sequence). The CDR3 loop spans 15 amino acids. V trimming: 4 bases; J trimming: 0 bases; junction bases outside the gene matches: 6. This CDR3 reads CASSEGQLMNTEAFF. CDR3 bases: TGTGCCAGCAGCGAGGGACAGCTTATGAACACTGAAGCTTTCTTT.

In nucleotides, the CDR3 is TGTGCCAGCAGTGAAGAAGCGGGTCCCTCCTACGAGCAGTACTTC. Protein product: CASSEEAGPSYEQYF. The rearrangement uses TRBV2 and TRBJ2-7, with D perhaps matching TRBD2 (6 bases). Trimming cost V 1 base and J 0 bases, with 10 bases left between them. Germline CDR1 and CDR2: SNHLY and FYNNEI. The CDR3 has 15 residues.

The V gene is TRBV6-5, the J gene TRBJ2-3; D possibly corresponds to TRBD2 (6 bases). V was trimmed by 6 bases and J by 1 base, leaving 14 bases between them. This CDR3 is 15 amino acids long. The germline V gene has CDR1 MNHEY and CDR2 SVGAGI. The CDR3 region has the DNA TGTGCCAGCAGCTCGAAGGGACTCGGCACAGATACGCAGTATTTT. It codes for CASSSKGLGTDTQYF.

This chain connects TRBV30 to TRBJ1-5; TRBD1 might be the D (6 bases). The V end was cut by 0 bases, the J end by 4 bases, with 13 bases between. The length of the CDR3 is 15 residues. Looked up from germline, CDR1 is GTSNPN and CDR2 is SVGIG (reference sequence). The CDR3 region has the DNA TGTGCCTGGAGTGTAATGGGGGCTGGGAATCAGCCCCAGCATTTT. Amino acids: CAWSVMGAGNQPQHF.

The J gene is TRBJ2-5, the V gene TRBV24-1; 10 nucleotides line up with TRBD1. The ends lost 10 bases at V and 2 bases at J; junction bases unmatched: 9. This CDR3 has 15 residues. Germline V gives CDR1 KGHDR, CDR2 SFDVKD. The CDR3 DNA reads as TGTGCCACAAGAGTGGGACAGGGGTCGCAAGAGACCCAGTACTTC. Protein product: CATRVGQGSQETQYF.

The rearrangement uses TRBV24-1 and TRBJ2-3; a possible D gene is TRBD1 (6 bases). Germline V gives CDR1 KGHDR, CDR2 SFDVKD. Trimming stripped 5 bases from V and 2 bases from J, with 25 bases between. This CDR3 spans 19 amino acids. CDR3 loop: CATSASLGAHSRYTDTQYF. CDR3 sequence (DNA): TGTGCCACCAGTGCCTCCTTGGGGGCCCACTCTAGGTACACAGATACGCAGTATTTT.

The table lists this clone with a count of one. J is TRBJ1-5 and V is TRBV5-1; D possibly corresponds to TRBD1 (6 bases). CDR1 SGHRS and CDR2 YFSETQ come from the germline V gene. Deletions cut 0 bases from V and 4 bases from J, with 11 bases between. The length of the CDR3 is 15 residues. Here the CDR3 DNA reads TGCGCCAGCAGCTTGGCCGGGGACACAAATCAGCCCCAGCATTTT. Protein: CASSLAGDTNQPQHF.

V usage is TRBV2 and J usage is TRBJ1-6; 11 nucleotides match TRBD1. The CDR3 sequence is 15 residues long. The J segment lost 9 bases and the V segment lost 8 bases, leaving 9 bases of the junction unmatched. Germline CDR1 SNHLY, CDR2 FYNNEI. Written as DNA, the CDR3 is TGTGCCAGCTCCAAAGGGGGGACAGGGGGTTCACCCCTCCACTTT. Protein product: CASSKGGTGGSPLHF.

J is TRBJ2-7 and V is TRBV3-1 (or the pseudogene TRBV3-2); D is unresolved. Germline V gives CDR1 LGHDT, CDR2 YNNKEL (reference sequence). The CDR3 totals 11 residues. V was clipped by 1 base and J by 7 bases, with 5 bases between them. This CDR3 reads CASSQAREQYF. The CDR3 bases are TGTGCCAGCAGCCAAGCCCGGGAGCAGTACTTC.

The V call is TRBV5-1, the J call TRBJ2-2, with TRBD2 as a possible D gene (6 bases). Germline values: CDR1 SGHRS, CDR2 YFSETQ. Trimming took 4 bases from V and 3 from J, leaving 13 bases between them. The CDR3 has 15 amino acids. The CDR3 spells CASSGSLAYTGELFF. CDR3 bases: TGCGCCAGCAGCGGTTCACTAGCTTACACCGGGGAGCTGTTTTTT.

The chain employs TRBV24-1 and TRBJ2-5, with D possibly matching TRBD2 (6 bases). Per germline, CDR1 KGHDR and CDR2 SFDVKD. This CDR3 is 13 amino acids long. V lost 4 bases, J lost 5 bases, and 10 bases lay in between. Written as DNA, the CDR3 is TGTGCCACCAGTGAGTCAGGGAGGGAGACCCAGTACTTC. This sequence encodes CATSESGRETQYF.

The CDR3 loop is CASSSTGGDEQFF. CDR3 bases: TGTGCCAGCAGTTCGACAGGGGGAGATGAGCAGTTCTTC. The chain couples TRBV12-3 or TRBV12-4 to TRBJ2-1, with 9 bases matching TRBD1. The CDR3 has 13 residues. With V trimmed by 4 bases and J by 8 bases, 3 bases remained unmatched.

The CDR3 sequence: CASSQRTATLYEQYF. The CDR3 coding sequence is TGTGCCAGCAGCCAACGAACTGCCACTCTCTACGAGCAGTACTTC. The chain recombines TRBV3-1 (or the pseudogene TRBV3-2) with TRBJ2-7; D call uncertain. Germline values: CDR1 LGHDT, CDR2 YNNKEL (reference sequence). The CDR3 is 15 amino acids. V lost 2 bases and J 3 bases, leaving 14 bases between the germline ends.

This clone was seen only once. The chain carries TRBV4-1 and TRBJ1-5; tentative D call: TRBD1 (5 bases). V was cut by 2 bases and J by 4 bases, with 12 bases left in between. Germline CDR1 reads MGHRA; CDR2 reads YSYEKL. The CDR3 totals 15 residues. The CDR3 loop is CASSQTGGANQPQHF. For the CDR3, the DNA is TGCGCCAGCAGCCAAACCGGAGGGGCAAATCAGCCCCAGCATTTT.

The V call is TRBV12-3 or TRBV12-4, the J call TRBJ2-2; D gene uncertain. The CDR3 is 13 residues long. With 5 bases removed from V and 5 bases from J, the gap between germline ends came to 9 bases. CDR3 residues: CASSLLRTGELFF. Written as DNA, the CDR3 is TGTGCCAGCAGTCTCCTGAGGACCGGGGAGCTGTTTTTT.

The V and J genes are TRBV4-1 and TRBJ2-2; D not resolved. V was trimmed by 6 bases and J by 3 bases, leaving 5 bases between them. CDR1 is MGHRA and CDR2 is YSYEKL in the germline V gene. This CDR3 spans 12 amino acids. CDR3: CASRSYTGELFF. The DNA of the CDR3 is TGCGCCAGCAGATCCTACACCGGGGAGCTGTTTTTT.

J is TRBJ2-5 and V is TRBV29-1, with 10 bases that match TRBD2. This CDR3 region has 16 residues. Germline V lookup: CDR1 SQVTM, CDR2 ANQGSEA. The ends lost 0 bases at V and 5 bases at J; junction bases unmatched: 9. For the CDR3, the DNA is TGCAGCGTTGAAGATCGGAGAGCGGGAGGGTGGGAGACCCAGTACTTC. It translates to CSVEDRRAGGWETQYF.

Remarks on this clone: The junction departs from the called germline gene at one end, perhaps through a read error. This chain connects TRBV6-1 to TRBJ1-2; 7 bases fit TRBD1. CDR1 is MNHNS and CDR2 is SASEGT in the germline V gene. This CDR3 comprises 15 residues. The CDR3 DNA is TGTGCCAGCAGTGAATTTTTCCGGGCGGACAGGCTCTGGTACTTC. Its protein is CASSEFFRADRLWYF.

The chain uses TRBV24-1 and TRBJ2-3; 7 bases map to TRBD2. Germline V gene data show CDR1 as KGHDR and CDR2 as SFDVKD. V was pared by 7 bases and J by 2 bases, with 8 bases of the junction left unmatched. This CDR3 is 15 amino acids long. CDR3 amino acids: CATRAGTTYTDTQYF. The CDR3 DNA is TGTGCCACCAGGGCAGGGACTACCTACACAGATACGCAGTATTTT.

This clone was counted a single time. The chain recombines TRBV7-9 with TRBJ2-1; possibly TRBD1 for D (5 bases). The CDR3 runs 12 residues. Germline CDR1 SEHNR, CDR2 FQNEAQ (reference sequence). The V and J ends lost 5 bases and 4 bases respectively, with 6 bases between them. CDR3 in DNA: TGTGCCAGCAGCCGACAGTACAATGAGCAGTTCTTC. This translates into CASSRQYNEQFF.

The genes are TRBV6-5 and TRBJ1-2; 7 bases map to TRBD1. The junction had 15 bases not matched to a gene; V was cut back by 6 bases and J by 8 bases. The CDR3 is made up of 15 amino acids. Germline V lookup: CDR1 MNHEY, CDR2 SVGAGI. CDR3 sequence: CASRTNRGTSRGYTF. Written as DNA, the CDR3 is TGTGCCAGCAGAACAAACAGGGGAACGTCTCGAGGCTACACCTTC.

Regarding this clone: Other DNA variants within this sample encode the same CDR3. The gene calls are TRBV12-3 or TRBV12-4 and TRBJ1-1; maybe TRBD1 (6 bases). The CDR3 loop spans 12 amino acids. Trimming left V 3 bases short and J 5 bases short, with 7 bases between. CDR3 region: CASSLRGTEAFF. DNA of the CDR3: TGTGCCAGCAGTTTGAGGGGGACTGAAGCTTTCTTT.

This clone came up a few times. The chain recombines TRBV6-5 with TRBJ1-6; 8 positions agree with TRBD1. This CDR3 comprises 16 residues. The J segment lost 6 bases and the V segment lost 0 bases, leaving 4 bases of the junction unmatched. Germline loops: CDR1 MNHEY, CDR2 SVGAGI. This CDR3 is CASSYSNRGTNSPLHF. Written as DNA, the CDR3 is TGTGCCAGCAGTTACTCGAACAGGGGGACTAATTCACCCCTCCACTTT.